The T cell receptor beta chain described here comes from a study of cytomegalovirus exposure and HLA in healthy donors. As for this clone: Its target is not known.

General observations from the study: Within an earlier analysis, most TCR beta V segments proved productive either about 90% or about 30% of the time.

This CDR3 has 13 amino acids. The V and J ends lost 0 bases and 7 bases respectively, with 9 bases between them. The germline gives CDR1 SEHNR, CDR2 FQNEAQ (reference sequence). In the PCR, 60 Vbeta and 13 Jbeta primers were used. Authors' analysis steps: About 11 million of the roughly 77 million unique TCR beta chains counted in a later analysis were shared. Sequencing used immunoSEQ multiplex PCR; TCRdb keeps in-frame clones, though not all of them. V and J calls and clone size are as listed in that table; D and trimming were resolved from the DNA. The sample consists of approximately 240,000 clones, 70% to 85% of them appearing once.

The origin of this receptor is an older woman in good health and CMV-seropositive. This chain uses TRBV7-9 with TRBJ2-5; TRBD2 might be the D (5 bases). The specimen was PBMCs. CDR3 protein: CASSLAPEGTQYF. The CDR3 DNA reads as TGTGCCAGCAGCTTAGCCCCCGAGGGGACCCAGTACTTC.